This entry is about one T cell receptor (beta chain). The antigen it recognizes is unknown. Per-base qualities were not stored, and no clone one base away is much larger. CDR1 and CDR2, per the germline V gene, are SGDLS and YYNGEE. The CDR3 has 14 amino acids, counting the end cysteine and phenylalanine. The retained sequence is limited to the CDR3, 42 bases, with the frame set at the first base. From V the trimming removes 4 bases and from J it removes 3 bases, while the gene matches leave 2 bases of the junction unaccounted for. The data are from a study of Tregs in tolerant kidney transplant recipients (dated by TCRdb to about 2019). For context, the study as a whole: Before combined kidney and bone marrow transplantation, this study identified donor-specific regulatory T cells using TCRbeta sequencing and then followed those same cells after transplant. In a few healthy controls, several methods of expanding Tregs specific for an allogeneic donor were compared by TCRbeta repertoire sequencing. What the authors observed across the whole study: The most biologically relevant and donor-specific TCRbeta repertoire appeared to be identified by expanding Tregs with activated donor B cells. The study was limited by small patient numbers, and the findings need validation in larger populations and under other immunosuppression protocols. Although technical replication error seemed to be minimal, the question of biological reproducibility was not addressed directly.

For TCRbeta CDR3 sequencing, genomic DNA from the sorted cells was extracted using the QIAGEN DNeasy Blood and Tissue Kit. High-throughput TCRbeta CDR3 sequencing was carried out commercially through immunoSEQ, with PCR amplification with bias correction and internal controls included. As for the original processing: Unique productive TCRbeta sequences were defined by CDR3 nucleotide sequence where primers matched, and otherwise by CDR3 amino acid sequence together with Vbeta and Jbeta genes. To correct sorting error, sequences shared between sorted populations at a frequency ratio of 2:1 or less were removed; the rest were assigned to the higher population. A sequence was defined as donor-reactive if the sequence was expanded at least 5-fold in CFSE-low cells compared with unstimulated cells and had a frequency of at least 0.01% in CFSE-low cells. Jensen-Shannon divergence calculated on the top 100 TCRbeta sequences ranked by frequency was used to measure repertoire divergence. When a sample had multiple sequencing runs, each run was corrected for sorting error separately and the runs were then pooled. In TCRdb, the immuneACCESS table is reduced to in-frame sequences with V and J assigned. These tables do not hold every clone; where another copy was compared, an unresolved V gene accounts for under half, and the others remain unexplained. D and trimming were read from the DNA, whereas the V and J calls and clone size are those reported in that table. For this sample there are about 59,000 clones; over 70% appear just once. Around 5.5% of the sample goes to the ten largest clones.

Unstimulated Tregs (CD4+CD25+CD127-), CD4+ non-Tregs (CD4+CD25-), CD4 and CD8 cells were FACS-sorted from thawed PBMCs. Blood from healthy controls was obtained either from healthy volunteers or as purchased buffy coats. Healthy control blood was processed to PBMCs with a Ficoll density gradient and then cryopreserved, whereas patient PBMCs were collected both before and after transplant. Sequenced sample: CD4+ T cells from blood. This clonotype was obtained from a human donor in good health. The chain is encoded by TRBV9 joined to TRBJ2-1; the junction holds 9 bases that match TRBD2. At the DNA level, the sequence is TGTGCCAGCAGCCGACTAGCGGTCTACAATGAGCAGTTCTTC. Its coded protein is CASSRLAVYNEQFF.